The TCR beta chain under discussion was sequenced for a study of shared clonotypes between healthy human individuals. Study conclusions and caveats: The sharing of 4.5% to 6.5% of naive CD4 clonotypes was seen across a few donors.

CDR1 and CDR2 from the germline V gene are LNHDA and SQIVND (reference sequence). Trimming removed 7 bases from V and 1 base from J; junction bases left unmatched: 4. This CDR3 region has 15 residues. At a deep level, the assay was run. Sequencing used immunoSEQ multiplex PCR; TCRdb keeps in-frame clones, though not all of them. The sample yields about 1.5 million clones, approximately 98% seen once. As to this clone: What it recognizes is unknown.

The receptor comes from a man aged 25-40 years in good health. The V and J genes are TRBV19 and TRBJ2-1; 10 nucleotides align to TRBD2. Sequences were obtained from naive CD4+ T cells sorted from blood. Described subset: CD45RA+ positively selected. CDR3: CASKLAGGSYNEQFF. The CDR3 DNA sequence: TGTGCCAGTAAATTAGCGGGAGGATCCTACAATGAGCAGTTCTTC.